This T cell receptor (beta chain) stems from a study of T cells in localized non-small cell lung cancer (dated by TCRdb to 2020 to 2022). For the study in its entirety: The study analyzed T cell repertoires of 200 to 300 early-stage NSCLC patients, comparing tumors and uninvolved tumor-adjacent lungs. A mean age of roughly 64 years was recorded for the NSCLC patients, of whom approximately 130 were male and more than 95 were female. The cohort was made up of fewer than 250 treatment-naive NSCLC patients whose localized lung tumors had been resected. What the research found in general, with its limitations: A median of approximately 57 of the top 100 tumor clones were detected in paired uninvolved adjacent lung, and around 30 of these tumor clones were also found among the top 100 clones of the paired uninvolved adjacent lung. Uninvolved tumor-adjacent lung showed the highest T cell clonality, higher than tumor, which suggests more focused antigenic responses in the uninvolved tumor-adjacent lung. Because the study design was exploratory, TCR variables were selected using unadjusted p-values without false-discovery rate correction. Because multi-region tumor sequencing was not done, intratumor heterogeneity could not be ruled out. Longer overall survival was associated with higher T cell density in blood, whereas shorter survival was associated with higher clonality in adjacent lung.

In the case of this clone: Its antigen remains undetermined. There are no base qualities to consult, and no much larger clone falls within one base.

The CDR3 numbers 14 residues from cysteine through phenylalanine. The kept DNA is CDR3 alone, 42 bases in frame from the first base. The junction shows trimming of 1 base on V and 1 base on J, plus 8 bases between the germline ends. The CDR1 and CDR2 encoded by the germline V gene are SGDLS and YYNGEE. TCR beta CDR3 regions were sequenced from DNA using the immunoSEQ Assay. Processing in the source paper ran as follows. To compute T cell density, TCR beta template counts were normalized to usable DNA, which was estimated by amplifying housekeeping genes. The preseqR package was used to estimate richness by extrapolating to 400,000 templates for PBMC samples and to 120,000 templates for tissue samples. Clonality was defined by subtracting Pielou's evenness from one. To identify tissue-enriched TCRs, differential abundance testing was run on productive amino-acid clonotypes with a minimum total count of 5 and an alpha of 0.1. The Jaccard Index and the Morisita Overlap Index were used to quantify repertoire overlap between compartments. GLIPH grouped TCR beta CDR3s together with public tetramer-defined viral CDR3s, and a viral motif had to include at least three viral sequences and show V-gene enrichment. In TCRdb, the immuneACCESS table is reduced to in-frame sequences with V and J assigned. These tables do not hold every clone; where another copy was compared, an unresolved V gene accounts for under half, and the others remain unexplained. The V and J calls and the clone size are those of that table, but D and trimming were determined from the DNA. This sample comprises tens of thousands of clones, roughly nine tenths of them detected only once. The ten largest clonotypes hold 0.9% to 1.4% of the sample.

At diagnosis, peripheral blood, uninvolved tumor-adjacent lung and tumor were collected and stored as a combination of fresh-frozen and FFPE material. For TCR repertoire profiling, the blood samples were analyzed as peripheral blood mononuclear cells. The sequence joins TRBV9 to TRBJ1-1; a tentative D call is TRBD1 (5 bases match). Here the sequenced sample was peripheral blood, taken before any cancer treatment. The receptor was isolated from a woman aged 35 to 70 with stage I lung adenocarcinoma. In nucleotide form, the sequence is TGTGCCAGCAGCGTATCGACAGAGAACACTGAAGCTTTCTTT. Its amino acids are CASSVSTENTEAFF.